The entry below gives a single T cell receptor beta chain sequence along with its context. No antigen is known for it. This specimen belongs to a study of OX40 agonist ivuxolimab in advanced cancers. About the study: Of the patients, three showed partial responses, one with hepatocellular carcinoma and two with cutaneous melanoma.

Study observations and caveats: In CD8+ T cells, expanded clones were on average more numerous than in CD4+. Partly responding patients at 0.1-3.0 mg/kg showed some of the smallest clonal expansion.

The CDR3 length is 14 residues. Between the trimmed V and J ends, which lost 4 bases and 5 bases, there was a span of 14 bases. Per germline, CDR1 LNHDA and CDR2 SQIVND (reference sequence). TCRdb's copy holds only in-frame clones and misses some; the assay was immunoSEQ multiplex PCR. The sample lists 70,000 or so clones, over 70% occurring once. The receptor was isolated from an adult with an advanced solid tumor such as melanoma, head and neck, liver or kidney cancer. The sample in question was CD4+ or CD8+ T cells sorted from blood, obtained in a trial of the OX40 agonist ivuxolimab. The V and J genes are TRBV19 and TRBJ1-1; perhaps TRBD1 as D (6 bases). This CDR3 is CASSTNREMTEAFF. The DNA of the CDR3 is TGTGCCAGTAGTACGAACAGGGAAATGACTGAAGCTTTCTTT.